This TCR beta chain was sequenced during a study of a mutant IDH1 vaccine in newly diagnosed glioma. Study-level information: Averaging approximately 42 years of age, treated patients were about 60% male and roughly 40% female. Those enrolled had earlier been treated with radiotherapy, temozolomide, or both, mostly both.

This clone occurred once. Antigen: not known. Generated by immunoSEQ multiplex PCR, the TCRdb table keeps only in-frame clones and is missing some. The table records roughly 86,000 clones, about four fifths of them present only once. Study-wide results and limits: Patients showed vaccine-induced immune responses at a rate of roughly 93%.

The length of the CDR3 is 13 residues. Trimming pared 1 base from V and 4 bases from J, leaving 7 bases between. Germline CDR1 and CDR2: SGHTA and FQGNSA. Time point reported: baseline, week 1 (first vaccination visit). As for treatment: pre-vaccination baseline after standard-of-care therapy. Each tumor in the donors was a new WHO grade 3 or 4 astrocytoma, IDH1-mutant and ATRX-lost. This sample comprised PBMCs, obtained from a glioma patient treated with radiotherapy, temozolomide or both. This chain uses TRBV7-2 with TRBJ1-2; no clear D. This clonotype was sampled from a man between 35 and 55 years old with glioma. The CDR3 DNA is TGTGCCAGCAGCTTAGACACCCTCTATGGCTACACCTTC. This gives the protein CASSLDTLYGYTF.